This T cell receptor (beta chain) was obtained from a study of CD8 T cells in Susac syndrome. V lost 2 bases to trimming and J lost 2 bases; unmatched junction nucleotides: 4. Germline assignment: CDR1 GTSNPN and CDR2 SVGIG (reference sequence). This CDR3 has 15 residues. Peripheral blood CD8+ and CD4+ T cells were profiled by TCR beta sequencing. Patients with Susac syndrome met diagnostic criteria that were recently defined for definite or probable disease. RNA was extracted with the RNeasy kit, and a quantity of roughly 0.45 to 1 ug was reverse transcribed using random hexamers. Amplification of TCR beta CDR3 used immunoSEQ multiplex PCR across 54 Vbeta and 13 Jbeta. TCRdb analysed the immunoSEQ multiplex PCR reads with MiXCR anew, one entry per CDR3 protein. Altogether about 190,000 distinct CDR3 sequences are present, about 94% being singletons, with the ten largest covering roughly 0.093%.

The material sequenced was CD4+ T cells from PBMCs. The chain employs TRBV30 and TRBJ2-3, with 10 positions matching TRBD2. This clonotype was obtained from a human donor with Susac syndrome. The CDR3 DNA reads as TGTGCCTGGAGTCTTAGCGGGGGGCCCACAGATACGCAGTATTTT. Its protein is CAWSLSGGPTDTQYF.